The 18 T cell receptor beta chains listed next were all sequenced from one sample in a study of T cell changes during pregnancy in multiple sclerosis. Clones were read by immunoSEQ multiplex PCR, and TCRdb kept only the in-frame ones, dropping some. The table includes tens of thousands of clones, 85% to 95% detected once. Source: peripheral blood, taken before pregnancy. The receptors derive from a female donor with multiple sclerosis, enrolled in a pregnancy study.

The chain employs TRBV30 and TRBJ1-2, with unresolved D. Germline loops: CDR1 GTSNPN, CDR2 SVGIG (reference sequence). The CDR3 sequence is 12 residues long. V was clipped by 0 bases and J by 3 bases, with 5 bases between them. The CDR3 protein is CAWSVLYYGYTF. CDR3 in DNA: TGTGCCTGGAGTGTACTTTACTATGGCTACACCTTC.

This clone was seen once. CDR3 DNA: TGTGCCAGCAGCCGAGGACAGGGCCAAGAGACCCAGTACTTC. The encoded protein is CASSRGQGQETQYF. The chain joins TRBV7-2 to TRBJ2-5, with 8 nucleotides matching TRBD1. V gave up 5 bases and J gave up 1 base; unmatched junction bases: 3. The CDR3 has 14 residues. Germline V gene data show CDR1 as SGHTA and CDR2 as FQGNSA.

This rearrangement joins TRBV30 to TRBJ2-2, with TRBD2 matching 9 bases. V lost 2 bases, J lost 7 bases, and 11 bases stayed unmatched. The germline V gene encodes CDR1 GTSNPN and CDR2 SVGIG (reference sequence). This CDR3 has 16 residues. CDR3 protein: CAWSKAGGPGNGELFF. The CDR3 nucleotides read TGTGCCTGGAGTAAGGCGGGAGGGCCGGGAAACGGGGAGCTGTTTTTT.

The chain combines TRBV4-1 with TRBJ2-1; D remains unclear. Trimming stripped 0 bases from V and 7 bases from J, with 13 bases between. The CDR3 is 15 amino acids. Germline V gives CDR1 MGHRA, CDR2 YSYEKL. Here the CDR3 reads CASSQDMSPMNEQFF. The CDR3 nucleotides are TGCGCCAGCAGCCAAGATATGAGCCCTATGAATGAGCAGTTCTTC.

This sequence joins TRBV7-9 and TRBJ2-2, with a possible D match to TRBD2 (5 bases). This CDR3 spans 15 amino acids. Germline values: CDR1 SEHNR, CDR2 FQNEAQ (reference sequence). V dropped 2 bases and J dropped 5 bases, with 12 bases sitting between them. The CDR3 DNA sequence: TGTGCCAGCAGCTTAAGTTCTGGCGGGACCGGGGAGCTGTTTTTT. Protein: CASSLSSGGTGELFF.

The chain recombines TRBV4-2 with TRBJ1-2; 7 bases fit TRBD1. The CDR3 covers 13 residues. Germline V gene data show CDR1 as LGHNA and CDR2 as YNFKEQ. V was pared by 0 bases and J by 8 bases, with 3 bases of the junction left unmatched. CDR3 nucleotide sequence: TGTGCCAGCAGCCAAGATAAGGGGGCCGGCTACACCTTC. Protein sequence: CASSQDKGAGYTF.

This clone was seen just once. The chain carries TRBV19 and TRBJ1-1; 7 bases are a match to TRBD1. Germline CDR1 is LNHDA and CDR2 is SQIVND (reference sequence). Trimming at V came to 10 bases and at J to 7 bases, leaving 9 bases not matched to a gene. This CDR3 spans 12 amino acids. The CDR3 nucleotides read TGTGCCACCCAACAGGGGAGGAGTGAAGCTTTCTTT. As protein: CATQQGRSEAFF.

The chain joins TRBV7-2 to TRBJ1-1, with D possibly matching TRBD1 (5 bases). The germline gives CDR1 SGHTA, CDR2 FQGNSA. The CDR3 runs 15 residues. V lost 5 bases to trimming and J lost 10 bases, with 23 bases between them. In DNA, the CDR3 is TGTGCCAGCAGCCGATTAATTATTTTGGACGGGGGAGCTTTCTTT. Translated: CASSRLIILDGGAFF.

V usage is TRBV28 and J usage is TRBJ1-2, with 10 nucleotides matching TRBD1. With V trimmed by 7 bases and J by 8 bases, 10 bases remained unmatched. The CDR3 has 14 amino acids. CDR1 is MDHEN and CDR2 is SYDVKM in the germline V gene. CDR3 residues: CASTLPGQGRGYTF. In DNA, the CDR3 is TGTGCCAGCACCTTGCCGGGACAGGGGAGAGGCTACACCTTC.

This clone was counted a single time. The chain couples TRBV10-3 to TRBJ2-7; weak D call: TRBD2 (6 bases). Germline V gene sequence: CDR1 ENHRY, CDR2 SYGVKD. Trimming stripped 6 bases from V and 0 bases from J, with 15 bases between. The CDR3 loop spans 15 amino acids. This chain's CDR3 is CAIRSTRDSSYEQYF. The DNA for the CDR3 is TGTGCCATCAGGAGCACGCGGGATTCCTCCTACGAGCAGTACTTC.

The chain is built from TRBV7-9 and TRBJ2-7, with D perhaps TRBD1 (6 bases). From germline, CDR1 is SEHNR and CDR2 FQNEAQ (reference sequence). V dropped 1 base and J dropped 2 bases, with 9 bases sitting between them. The CDR3 covers 14 residues. CDR3 loop: CASSLGQEPYEQYF. CDR3 DNA sequence: TGTGCCAGCAGCTTAGGACAGGAGCCCTACGAGCAGTACTTC.

The chain is built from TRBV7-2 and TRBJ1-1; 10 bases are a match to TRBD1. The trim removed 4 bases at V and 7 bases at J, leaving 6 bases unmatched. The CDR3 has 14 residues. Germline V gives CDR1 SGHTA, CDR2 FQGNSA. The DNA for the CDR3 is TGTGCCAGCAGCTGGCCGGGACAGGGGATTGAAGCTTTCTTT. Translating gives CASSWPGQGIEAFF.

The V gene is TRBV5-1, the J gene TRBJ1-2; a possible D gene is TRBD1 (6 bases). The V end lost 2 bases, the J end lost 7 bases, and 15 bases lay between the germline ends. CDR1 is SGHRS, CDR2 YFSETQ, per germline. The CDR3 is 14 residues long. CDR3 loop: CASSLPTGWGGYTF. The CDR3 DNA reads TGCGCCAGCAGCTTACCCACAGGGTGGGGTGGCTACACCTTC.

The chain carries TRBV2 and TRBJ2-5, with TRBD2 identical over 13 bases. The V gene's germline CDR1 is SNHLY and CDR2 FYNNEI. CDR3 length: 14 amino acids. In DNA form, the CDR3 reads TGTGGGGTTGGGACTAGCGGGATAAGAACGGCCCAGTACTTC. Translating gives CGVGTSGIRTAQYF.

The chain carries TRBV30 and TRBJ1-4; 10 bases line up with TRBD1. V shed 3 bases, J shed 12 bases, and the junction held 10 bases outside the gene matches. Germline V gene lookup returns CDR1 GTSNPN and CDR2 SVGIG (reference sequence). CDR3 size: 14 residues. The chain's CDR3 is CAWRGTGVLRELFF. As DNA, the CDR3 is TGTGCCTGGAGGGGGACAGGGGTACTTAGGGAACTGTTTTTT.

The chain joins TRBV7-2 to TRBJ1-4, with 9 nucleotides matching TRBD1. V was clipped by 5 bases and J by 4 bases; unmatched bases: 8. The CDR3 contains 16 residues. In germline, CDR1 is SGHTA, CDR2 FQGNSA. The chain's CDR3 is CASSAEGQGLNEKLFF. The CDR3 DNA reads as TGTGCCAGCAGCGCGGAGGGACAGGGCCTTAATGAAAAACTGTTTTTT.

The gene calls are TRBV7-2 and TRBJ1-2, with TRBD1 as a possible D gene (6 bases). This CDR3 spans 12 amino acids. In germline, CDR1 is SGHTA, CDR2 FQGNSA. V lost 6 bases, J lost 8 bases, and 13 bases lay in between. DNA of the CDR3: TGTGCCAGCAGACGCAGGGGTATGGGCTACACCTTC. The encoded protein is CASRRRGMGYTF. The complete variable domain, with remaining parts taken from reference TRBV7-2 and TRBJ1-2, reads GAGVSQSPSNKVTEKGKDVELRCDPISGHTALYWYRQSLGQGLEFLIYFQGNSAPDKSGLPSDRFSAERTGGSVSTLTIQRTQQEDSAVYLCASRRRGMGYTFGSGTRLTVV.

This clone has more than one count but fewer than ten. The V gene is TRBV4-2, the J gene TRBJ1-1, with D unclear. This CDR3 is 12 amino acids long. V lost 4 bases, J lost 2 bases, and 5 bases lay in between. Germline CDR1 and CDR2: LGHNA and YNFKEQ. For the CDR3, the DNA is TGTGCCAGCAGCCGGCCCAACACTGAAGCTTTCTTT. It codes for CASSRPNTEAFF.